The clone carrying this TCR beta chain came up a few times. Its specificity is unknown. The CDR3 loop spans 15 amino acids. Germline CDR1 is SGHTA and CDR2 is FQGNSA. With 3 bases removed from V and 4 bases from J, the gap between germline ends came to 15 bases. Per-sample yields of isolated PBMCs were at least 6 million. This record comes from a study of blood T cells in healthy people across ages. General observations from the study: Among T cells, TCR beta diversity per million cells dropped roughly linearly as age rose.

Sample-barcoded 5' priming and a J-beta primer mix drove a second PCR of roughly 6 to 12 cycles. TCRdb redid the calling of the 5' RACE reads with MiXCR, one entry per CDR3 protein. Of fewer than 800,000 distinct CDR3 sequences in the sample, roughly 25% were seen once. The sample also formed part of further work on T cells of mothers and their children.

Sequences were obtained from blood. The TCR comes from a boy younger than 18 in good health. The chain recombines TRBV7-2 with TRBJ2-5, with D perhaps TRBD1 or TRBD2 (5 bases each). The CDR3 here is CASSLGWGLSETQYF. In DNA form, the CDR3 reads TGTGCCAGCAGCTTGGGGTGGGGGTTATCAGAGACCCAGTACTTC. The complete variable domain, with remaining parts taken from reference TRBV7-2 and TRBJ2-5, reads GAGVSQSPSNKVTEKGKDVELRCDPISGHTALYWYRQSLGQGLEFLIYFQGNSAPDKSGLPSDRFSAERTGGSVSTLTIQRTQQEDSAVYLCASSLGWGLSETQYFGPGTRLLVL.